This TCR beta chain is from a study of T cell responses to AZD1222 COVID-19 vaccine. The table came from immunoSEQ multiplex PCR; TCRdb's copy has only in-frame clones and leaves some out. Of 95,000 to 150,000 clones in the sample, less than 90% were seen once. The CDR3 length is 14 residues. V shed 4 bases and J 6 bases; nucleotides not matched to a gene: 4. Germline CDR1 is KGHDR and CDR2 is SFDVKD. The sequencing here drew on peripheral blood, taken on day 0 of AZD1222 vaccination. This chain joins TRBV24-1 and TRBJ2-1; 8 nucleotides match TRBD1. The receptor was isolated from an adult in good health. The CDR3 here is CATSEPGQGNEQFF. The DNA for the CDR3 is TGTGCCACCAGTGAGCCCGGACAGGGCAATGAGCAGTTCTTC.